This TCR beta chain came from a study of regulatory T cells in long-lasting Graves disease. Turning to the study itself: Graves' disease counted as persistent after over 5 years of antithyroid drugs with positive TSH receptor antibodies.

Investigators prepared the TCR beta libraries by applying iRepertoire HTBI primers and Arm-PCR of CDR3 regions. Original analysis: Identification yielded around 58 TRBV and roughly 14 TRBJ segments across samples. TCRdb re-analysed the multiplex PCR reads in MiXCR, keeping a single row per CDR3 protein. TCRdb, not the original authors, processed these V and J calls. This sample yields some 450,000 distinct CDR3 sequences, of which roughly a quarter are seen a single time; about a quarter belongs to the top ten. Study findings and constraints: The analysis examined peripheral blood only and excluded thyroid tissue.

From germline, CDR1 is MNHNS and CDR2 SASEGT. Trimming took 7 bases from V and 10 from J, leaving 16 bases between them. The CDR3 contains 12 residues. This clonotype was seen a few times. Its antigen remains unknown. Time point of the sample: persistent/refractory GD, antithyroid drugs over 5 years with positive TRAb. PBMC-derived RNA was used for the TCR library. Into tubes containing EDTA, approximately 9 milliliters of peripheral blood were drawn. Sequenced here: peripheral blood mononuclear cells (PBMCs), sampled when the disease was refractory, from a patient treated with antithyroid drugs. The sequence was obtained from a female donor with Graves disease. The chain recombines TRBV6-1 with TRBJ1-1; D perhaps matches TRBD1 (5 bases). CDR3 sequence reads: CASNSGLRRAFF. The CDR3 DNA sequence: TGTGCCAGCAATTCAGGGTTAAGGAGAGCTTTCTTT.